This TCR beta chain was sequenced during a study of T cell repertoires in cytomegalovirus infection. Study observations and caveats: The cumulative frequency of public TCR beta families distinguished individuals who carried CMV together with the relevant HLA.

TCRdb independently ran MiXCR on the reads; one entry per CDR3 protein. The sample has tens of thousands of distinct CDR3 sequences, approximately 24% seen once. With regard to this clonotype: Its specificity is unknown.

CDR3 length: 16 amino acids. Germline V gene lookup returns CDR1 MNHEY and CDR2 SVGEGT. V lost 4 bases to trimming and J lost 1 base, with 16 bases between them. The sequenced sample was CD8+ T cells from cultured PBMCs, obtained from culture after CMV antigen stimulation. The genes are TRBV6-2 or TRBV6-3 and TRBJ2-5, with TRBD2 as a possible D gene (6 bases). The sequence was collected from a human donor in good health (CMV status not recorded). Some clones in this sample may be carry-over from other donors' samples. The CDR3 loop reads CASSWMRGGPQETQYF. CDR3 nucleotides: TGTGCCAGCAGTTGGATGCGGGGCGGCCCCCAAGAGACCCAGTACTTC.